This T cell receptor gamma chain derives from a study of gamma-delta T cells after stem cell transplantation. In its sample, this clone was seen a few times. The junction does not match germline at one end; this may be a read error. Different DNA sequences within this sample yield the same CDR3. TCRdb re-called the RT-PCR reads through CATT. The table records under 750 gamma-chain clones, 18% of them present only once. The CDR3 totals 18 residues. CDR1 is GITISATS and CDR2 is ISYDGTV in the germline V gene (reference sequence). V gene TRGV9 combines with J gene TRGJP. The J gene is not listed in TCRdb, so it was assigned here from a DNA match to germline. The sample comprised gamma-delta T cells. The source of this sequence is a human donor. It is not recorded whose cells these are; they may come from a transplant donor. This CDR3 is CALWEVSDQELGKKIKVF. The CDR3 nucleotides read TGTGCCCTGTGGGAGGTATCAGACCAAGAGTTGGGCAAAAAAATCAAGGTATTT.